A single sample is the source of the 10 T cell receptor beta chains below, sequenced in a study of a mutant IDH1 vaccine in newly diagnosed glioma. This sample's time point: baseline, week 1 (first vaccination visit). The sample's treatment: pre-vaccination baseline after standard-of-care therapy. TCRdb's copy holds only in-frame clones and misses some; the assay was immunoSEQ multiplex PCR. The sample has over 30,000 clones, 60% to 85% seen once. Sequenced here: peripheral blood mononuclear cells (PBMCs), sampled from a glioma patient treated with radiotherapy, temozolomide or both. The source is a man between 45 and 60 years old with glioma. Some clones in this sample may be carry-over from other donors' samples.

This clone was detected only once. The CDR3 DNA reads as TGTGCCAGCAAAAGGACAATGAACACTGAAGCTTTCTTT. Its protein is CASKRTMNTEAFF. The chain combines TRBV7-2 with TRBJ1-1; a weak D match, TRBD1 (5 bases). This CDR3 spans 13 amino acids. In germline, CDR1 is SGHTA, CDR2 FQGNSA. V lost 7 bases and J lost 0, with 9 bases in between.

This chain connects TRBV15 to TRBJ1-2; TRBD1 matches 7 bases. CDR3 size: 14 residues. Germline trimming cut 1 base from V and 2 bases from J; bases unmatched to any gene: 1. Germline CDR1 is LNHNV and CDR2 is YYDKDF (reference sequence). The CDR3 loop reads CATSRVGQNYGYTF. As DNA, the CDR3 is TGTGCCACCAGCAGAGTGGGACAGAACTATGGCTACACCTTC.

V is TRBV7-2 and J is TRBJ2-3; TRBD2 agrees at 8 bases. This CDR3 region has 15 residues. CDR1 is SGHTA and CDR2 is FQGNSA in the germline V gene. Losses at the gene ends were 3 bases for V and 5 bases for J; bases not matched to a gene: 7. CDR3 sequence (DNA): TGTGCCAGCAGCTTTGAAGCGGGGGCCCGAGATACGCAGTATTTT. This encodes CASSFEAGARDTQYF.

Only one count was recorded for this clone. The chain combines TRBV5-6 with TRBJ2-5, with TRBD2 identical over 9 bases. Trimming took 4 bases from V and 4 from J; bases not matched to a gene: 5. Germline V gene data show CDR1 as SGHDT and CDR2 as YYEEEE. The CDR3 loop spans 14 amino acids. This CDR3 reads CASSQGLAPETQYF. CDR3 DNA sequence: TGTGCCAGCAGCCAGGGACTAGCCCCAGAGACCCAGTACTTC.

The V call is TRBV25-1, the J call TRBJ2-5; D tentatively reads TRBD1 or TRBD2 (5 bases each). Germline V gene lookup returns CDR1 MGHDK and CDR2 SYGVNS. Trimming removed 8 bases at V and 7 bases at J, with 23 bases between. The CDR3 is 15 residues long. CDR3: CASRAESGQGGTQYF. CDR3 nucleotides: TGTGCCAGCCGCGCCGAGTCAGGGCAAGGAGGGACCCAGTACTTC.

The V gene is TRBV5-1, the J gene TRBJ1-2; 8 bases map to TRBD1. The CDR3 is 13 residues long. V lost 7 bases and J lost 3; bases outside the gene matches: 5. Germline CDR1 and CDR2: SGHRS and YFSETQ. CDR3 amino acids: CASGQGNYYGYTF. The CDR3, as DNA: TGCGCCAGCGGACAGGGAAATTACTATGGCTACACCTTC.

This chain joins TRBV6-5 and TRBJ2-7, with D unresolved. Trimming took off 5 bases at V and 4 bases at J, with 12 bases between the two ends. This CDR3 spans 13 amino acids. Per germline, CDR1 MNHEY and CDR2 SVGAGI. The CDR3 reads CASSQSLIYEQYF. DNA for the CDR3: TGTGCCAGCAGTCAGAGCCTAATTTACGAGCAGTACTTC.

The chain couples TRBV7-9 to TRBJ1-1; no firm D call. The CDR3 length is 14 residues. Trimming removed 5 bases at V and 1 base at J, with 11 bases between. Germline CDR1 is SEHNR and CDR2 is FQNEAQ (reference sequence). The CDR3 bases are TGTGCCAGCAGCCCCTTGGACTCGAACACTGAAGCTTTCTTT. The encoded protein is CASSPLDSNTEAFF.

This rearrangement joins TRBV4-1 to TRBJ2-3, with TRBD1 as a possible D gene (6 bases). Germline-derived CDR1 and CDR2 are MGHRA and YSYEKL. V lost 4 bases and J lost 1, with 12 bases in between. This CDR3 has 15 amino acids. This CDR3 reads CASSPGDLGTDTQYF. The CDR3 DNA reads as TGCGCCAGCAGCCCAGGGGACCTGGGCACAGATACGCAGTATTTT.

The chain links TRBV5-1 to TRBJ2-1, with 10 bases matching TRBD2. This CDR3 has 16 amino acids. Unmatched junction bases numbered 13, after V lost 6 bases and J lost 7 bases. From germline, CDR1 is SGHRS and CDR2 YFSETQ. The CDR3 protein is CASMPSGGAGTNEQFF. CDR3 DNA: TGCGCCAGCATGCCCAGCGGGGGGGCCGGTACGAATGAGCAGTTCTTC.